The present TCR beta chain was sequenced within a study of CD8 T cells in ankylosing spondylitis. General observations from the study: Reported data indicate significant enrichment of disease-linked clones within matched ankylosing spondylitis synovial fluid. Within peripheral blood, clones linked to disease were CD8+ and relatively rare. Certain motif variants had earlier appeared in reactive arthritis synovial fluid and blood. Among TCR beta sequences, a motif of several highly homologous variants appeared characteristic of ankylosing spondylitis blood.

Regarding this clonotype: Antigen: not known.

For TCR beta, libraries came from quantitative 5'-RACE with molecular barcodes. TCRdb passed the 5' RACE reads through MiXCR, listing each CDR3 protein once. The sample lists around 480,000 distinct CDR3 sequences; roughly 18% were seen once. The CDR3 has 13 residues. Between the trimmed V and J ends, which lost 7 bases and 6 bases, there was a span of 19 bases. CDR1 is DFQATT and CDR2 is SNEGSKA in the germline V gene (reference sequence). The specimen was blood, either unsorted or a sorted T cell fraction (not recorded which). The chain has TRBV20-1 and TRBJ2-7; perhaps TRBD1 as D (6 bases). The sequence derives from a male donor with ankylosing spondylitis. CDR3 region: CSGQGQGWGEQYF. CDR3 DNA: TGCAGTGGCCAGGGGCAGGGTTGGGGCGAGCAGTACTTC.